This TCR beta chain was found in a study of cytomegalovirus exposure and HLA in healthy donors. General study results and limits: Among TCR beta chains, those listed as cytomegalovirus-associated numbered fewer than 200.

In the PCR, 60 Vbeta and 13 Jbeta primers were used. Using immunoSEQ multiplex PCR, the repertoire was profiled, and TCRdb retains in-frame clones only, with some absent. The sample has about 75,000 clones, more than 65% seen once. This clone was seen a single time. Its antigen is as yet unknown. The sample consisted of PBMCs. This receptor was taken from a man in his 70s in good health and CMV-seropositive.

CDR3 sequence: CASSSPSYEQYF. CDR3 DNA: TGTGCCAGCAGTTCCCCTTCCTACGAGCAGTACTTC. V gene TRBV28 combines with J gene TRBJ2-7; D ambiguous. The CDR3 spans 12 residues. Trimming cost V 4 bases and J 1 base, with 5 bases left between them. CDR1 is MDHEN, CDR2 SYDVKM, per germline.